The 14 T cell receptor beta chains presented below share a single source sample, sequenced in a study of blood T cell repertoires in COVID-19. Clones were sequenced by immunoSEQ multiplex PCR, and TCRdb holds only the in-frame ones, with some missing. The sample carries 140,000 or so clones, around 86% recorded once. Sequencing input: PBMCs or T cells enriched from blood (not recorded which). Every receptor here comes from a man aged 55 to 70 who had recovered from COVID-19.

The chain carries TRBV19 and TRBJ1-5, with D possibly TRBD1 on 6 matching bases. V was trimmed by 3 bases and J by 4 bases, leaving 13 bases between them. The germline gives CDR1 LNHDA, CDR2 SQIVND (reference sequence). This CDR3 is built from 15 residues. As DNA, the CDR3 is TGTGCCAGTAGTATCGGGAGGGGGAGGAATCAGCCCCAGCATTTT. Amino acid sequence: CASSIGRGRNQPQHF.

The rearrangement uses TRBV7-8 and TRBJ2-5; 13 nucleotides align to TRBD2. This CDR3 is 20 amino acids long. With V trimmed by 5 bases and J by 5 bases, 20 bases remained unmatched. Germline V lookup: CDR1 SGHVS, CDR2 FQNEAQ. CDR3 residues: CASSHRKHTSGRAERETQYF. The CDR3 region has the DNA TGTGCCAGCAGCCATCGCAAACATACTAGCGGGAGGGCCGAACGGGAGACCCAGTACTTC.

This sequence joins TRBV11-3 and TRBJ1-5, with TRBD1 as a possible D gene (6 bases). The CDR3 extends over 15 amino acids. Germline CDR1 is SGHNT and CDR2 is YENEEA. Between the trimmed V and J ends, which lost 5 bases and 0 bases, there was a span of 11 bases. The CDR3 spells CASSHDRNSNQPQHF. The CDR3 coding sequence is TGTGCCAGCAGCCACGACAGGAATAGCAATCAGCCCCAGCATTTT.

V and J are TRBV4-1 and TRBJ1-3; 10 bases are shared with TRBD1. CDR1 MGHRA and CDR2 YSYEKL come from the germline V gene. V trimming: 1 base; J trimming: 11 bases; junction bases outside the gene matches: 8. The CDR3 contains 15 residues. The CDR3 sequence is CASSQGGQGIFPIYF. The CDR3 DNA follows: TGCGCCAGCAGCCAAGGGGGACAGGGGATCTTCCCCATATATTTT.

The V gene is TRBV30, the J gene TRBJ2-2; 7 bases map to TRBD2. CDR1 is GTSNPN and CDR2 is SVGIG in the germline V gene (reference sequence). The trim removed 4 bases at V and 7 bases at J, leaving 15 bases unmatched. This CDR3 has 16 residues. The CDR3 protein is CAWMSSGSFYDGELFF. CDR3 DNA: TGTGCCTGGATGAGTAGCGGGTCTTTCTACGACGGGGAGCTGTTTTTT.

V is TRBV5-6 and J is TRBJ1-2; possibly TRBD1 for D (6 bases). V gave up 4 bases and J gave up 9 bases, with 19 bases separating them. The CDR3 contains 14 residues. The germline V gene encodes CDR1 SGHDT and CDR2 YYEEEE. CDR3 DNA: TGTGCCAGCAGCGGGATCAGGGGCCTAGGTAGCTACACCTTC. This translates into CASSGIRGLGSYTF. The whole variable domain, filled in from reference TRBV5-6 and TRBJ1-2, reads DAGVTQSPTHLIKTRGQQVTLRCSPKSGHDTVSWYQQALGQGPQFIFQYYEEEERQRGNFPDRFSGHQFPNYSSELNVNALLLGDSALYLCASSGIRGLGSYTFGSGTRLTVV.

J is TRBJ2-7 and V is TRBV6-5, with 7 bases that match TRBD1. Trimming took 5 bases from V and 6 from J; bases not matched to a gene: 13. The CDR3 runs to 15 residues. Germline V lookup: CDR1 MNHEY, CDR2 SVGAGI. In DNA, the CDR3 is TGTGCCAGCAGTCTACTCGGGACAGAGTGGTTCGAGCAGTACTTC. Translated: CASSLLGTEWFEQYF.

The chain recombines TRBV5-1 with TRBJ1-2; possibly TRBD1 for D (5 bases). Trimming shortened V by 0 bases and J by 4 bases, and 13 bases separated the two germline ends. CDR1 and CDR2 from the germline V gene are SGHRS and YFSETQ. The CDR3 runs to 15 residues. The CDR3 DNA sequence: TGCGCCAGCAGCTTGGCCTCGGATGACAGCTATGGCTACACCTTC. This sequence encodes CASSLASDDSYGYTF.

The chain employs TRBV2 and TRBJ1-1; D ambiguous. Trimming removed 6 bases from V and 7 bases from J, with 9 bases in between. The V gene's germline CDR1 is SNHLY and CDR2 FYNNEI. The CDR3 has 11 amino acids. CDR3 coding DNA: TGTGCCAGCAGCTCCTACCATGAAGCTTTCTTT. This translates into CASSSYHEAFF.

V and J are TRBV5-6 and TRBJ2-1; the match to TRBD2 covers 10 bases. V trimming: 0 bases; J trimming: 1 base; junction bases outside the gene matches: 4. CDR3 length: 17 residues. Germline V lookup: CDR1 SGHDT, CDR2 YYEEEE. The CDR3 coding sequence is TGTGCCAGCAGCTTGGCGGCAGCGGGAGGGTCCTACAATGAGCAGTTCTTC. Protein: CASSLAAAGGSYNEQFF.

The J gene is TRBJ2-5, the V gene TRBV11-2; 7 positions match TRBD1. Germline assignment: CDR1 SGHAT and CDR2 FQNNGV. This CDR3 contains 13 residues. Germline trimming cut 1 base from V and 7 bases from J; bases unmatched to any gene: 3. CDR3 sequence: CASSLAGGGTQYF. The CDR3 region has the DNA TGTGCCAGCAGCTTAGCAGGGGGTGGGACCCAGTACTTC.

This clone has more than one count but fewer than ten. The genes are TRBV12-3 or TRBV12-4 and TRBJ1-3; D unresolved. The CDR3 length is 12 residues. The V and J ends lost 3 bases and 4 bases respectively, with 4 bases between them. The CDR3 sequence is CASSFTGNTIYF. The CDR3 nucleotides read TGTGCCAGCAGTTTTACAGGAAACACCATATATTTT.

This sequence joins TRBV24-1 and TRBJ2-7, with D tentatively TRBD2 (6 bases). Germline V gene data show CDR1 as KGHDR and CDR2 as SFDVKD. The ends were cut back, 4 bases at V and 2 bases at J, with 14 bases in the middle. The CDR3 runs to 15 residues. CDR3: CATSDPGTAPYEQYF. Here the CDR3 DNA reads TGTGCCACCAGTGACCCCGGGACTGCACCCTACGAGCAGTACTTC.

The chain employs TRBV9 and TRBJ2-7; TRBD2 matches 13 bases. The germline V gene has CDR1 SGDLS and CDR2 YYNGEE. Germline trimming cut 0 bases from V and 0 bases from J; bases unmatched to any gene: 6. The length of the CDR3 is 18 residues. DNA of the CDR3: TGTGCCAGCAGCGTAGGACTAGCGGGAGGATGGCCCTCCTACGAGCAGTACTTC. Translation gives CASSVGLAGGWPSYEQYF.